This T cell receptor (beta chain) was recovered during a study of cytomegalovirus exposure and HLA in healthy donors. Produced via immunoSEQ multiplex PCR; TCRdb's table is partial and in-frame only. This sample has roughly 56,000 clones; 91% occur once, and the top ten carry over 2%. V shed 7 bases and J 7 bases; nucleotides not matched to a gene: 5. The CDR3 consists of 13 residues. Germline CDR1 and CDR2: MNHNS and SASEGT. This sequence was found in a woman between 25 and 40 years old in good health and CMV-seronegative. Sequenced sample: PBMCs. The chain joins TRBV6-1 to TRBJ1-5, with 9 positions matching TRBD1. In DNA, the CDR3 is TGTGCCAGCACCGAGACAGGGGGACAGCCCCAGCATTTT. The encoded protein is CASTETGGQPQHF.